Listed here are 31 T cell receptor beta chains from one sample, sequenced in a study of T cell repertoires in cytomegalovirus infection. Via MiXCR, TCRdb re-called the reads, giving one row per CDR3 protein. The sample lists some 920,000 distinct CDR3 sequences; about a third were seen once. These receptors' antigens are unknown. The sample was cultured CD8+ T cells from PBMCs, taken from culture after CMV antigen stimulation. The receptors were gathered from a human donor in good health (CMV status not recorded). Some clones in this sample may be carry-over from other donors' samples.

This clonotype came up a few times. CDR3 DNA: TGCAGTGCTAGAGCTTTAGGTGTCTATGGCTACACCTTC. This encodes CSARALGVYGYTF. The chain recombines TRBV20-1 with TRBJ1-2; D is uncertain. Germline values: CDR1 DFQATT, CDR2 SNEGSKA (reference sequence). V dropped 1 base and J dropped 4 bases, with 10 bases sitting between them. This CDR3 has 13 amino acids.

J is TRBJ2-5 and V is TRBV7-3; D call uncertain. V was pared by 1 base and J by 1 base, with 13 bases between. Germline V gives CDR1 SGHTA, CDR2 FQGTGA. The CDR3 loop spans 16 amino acids. DNA of the CDR3: TGTGCCAGCAGCTTAAGGGCTGGCGACACCCAAGAGACCCAGTACTTC. Protein product: CASSLRAGDTQETQYF.

This clonotype was seen more than once but under ten times. This chain connects TRBV6-5 to TRBJ2-7; 9 nucleotides align to TRBD2. This CDR3 is 17 amino acids long. Germline assignment: CDR1 MNHEY and CDR2 SVGAGI. V shed 1 base and J 0 bases; nucleotides not matched to a gene: 7. The chain's CDR3 is CASSYYPPTSGSYEQYF. The CDR3 coding sequence is TGTGCCAGCAGTTACTATCCCCCGACTAGCGGCTCCTACGAGCAGTACTTC.

This rearrangement joins TRBV20-1 to TRBJ1-1, with 7 bases identical to TRBD1. V shed 5 bases, J shed 2 bases, and the junction held 8 bases outside the gene matches. Germline CDR1 DFQATT, CDR2 SNEGSKA (reference sequence). CDR3 length: 14 amino acids. In DNA, the CDR3 is TGCAGTGCTTTTACCCGGGACAGTAACACTGAAGCTTTCTTT. This codes for CSAFTRDSNTEAFF.

This chain links TRBV5-1 with TRBJ2-2; D not resolved. Trimming shortened V by 0 bases and J by 6 bases, and 18 bases separated the two germline ends. The CDR3 is made up of 17 amino acids. CDR1 is SGHRS and CDR2 is YFSETQ in the germline V gene. The CDR3 DNA reads TGCGCCAGCAGCTTGGAAAGTGTTATCGTGGGTGCCGGGGAGCTGTTTTTT. Translation gives CASSLESVIVGAGELFF.

This clonotype was seen many times. CDR3 loop: CASSLAYREGDTGELFF. The CDR3 nucleotides are TGTGCCAGCAGTTTAGCATACCGAGAGGGGGACACCGGGGAGCTGTTTTTT. J is TRBJ2-2 and V is TRBV12-3 or TRBV12-4, with D possibly TRBD1 on 6 matching bases. Trimming pared 0 bases from V and 3 bases from J, leaving 14 bases between. The CDR3 runs to 17 residues.

This clonotype appeared a few times. This chain joins TRBV6-1 and TRBJ1-1; the D is unclear. Germline lookup yields CDR1 MNHNS and CDR2 SASEGT. CDR3 length: 10 residues. Trimming removed 6 bases at V and 8 bases at J, with 7 bases between. The chain's CDR3 is CASRVGEAFF. DNA of the CDR3: TGTGCCAGCAGAGTAGGGGAAGCTTTCTTT.

A remark on this clonotype: Just one base apart from a much larger clone, this may be a read error. CDR3 protein: CASSWGQGYYGYTF. CDR3 sequence (DNA): TGTGCCAGCAGCTGGGGACAGGGTTACTATGGCTACACCTTC. The chain combines TRBV11-2 with TRBJ1-2, with 9 bases aligning to TRBD1. The CDR3 is 14 residues long. Trimming cost V 4 bases and J 3 bases; bases outside gene matches: 3. The germline gives CDR1 SGHAT, CDR2 FQNNGV.

This clonotype was counted at least ten times. The V call is TRBV19, the J call TRBJ1-2; D is perhaps TRBD1 (5 bases). Trimming stripped 3 bases from V and 7 bases from J, with 12 bases between. This CDR3 comprises 13 residues. The germline V gene has CDR1 LNHDA and CDR2 SQIVND (reference sequence). CDR3 loop: CASSIGQGGGYTF. For the CDR3, the DNA is TGTGCCAGTAGTATTGGGCAGGGAGGTGGCTACACCTTC.

The table lists this clonotype with many counts. The V call is TRBV7-2, the J call TRBJ1-6; D ambiguous. V lost 6 bases and J 5 bases, leaving 11 bases between the germline ends. The CDR3 length is 14 residues. Germline values: CDR1 SGHTA, CDR2 FQGNSA. In DNA, the CDR3 is TGTGCCAGCAGTCGGGTGTTCAATAATTCACCCCTCCACTTT. Its translation is CASSRVFNNSPLHF. The variable domain in full, with the rest retrieved from reference TRBV7-2 and TRBJ1-6, is GAGVSQSPSNKVTEKGKDVELRCDPISGHTALYWYRQSLGQGLEFLIYFQGNSAPDKSGLPSDRFSAERTGGSVSTLTIQRTQQEDSAVYLCASSRVFNNSPLHFGNGTRLTVT.

This clonotype came up a few times. The V call is TRBV10-3, the J call TRBJ1-1; 7 bases are shared with TRBD1. The junction had 10 bases not matched to a gene; V was cut back by 6 bases and J by 0 bases. CDR3 length: 16 residues. Germline V gene data show CDR1 as ENHRY and CDR2 as SYGVKD. The CDR3 nucleotides are TGTGCCATCAGAACGGCTTGGGACAGCATGAACACTGAAGCTTTCTTT. Translating gives CAIRTAWDSMNTEAFF.

This clonotype has just a few counts. The chain has TRBV7-9 and TRBJ2-3; 7 positions agree with TRBD1. J lost 4 bases, V lost 4 bases, and 8 bases had no gene match. The CDR3 consists of 15 residues. Germline V lookup: CDR1 SEHNR, CDR2 FQNEAQ (reference sequence). CDR3 amino acids: CASSSPDRQADTQYF. CDR3 coding DNA: TGTGCCAGCAGCTCCCCGGACAGGCAAGCAGATACGCAGTATTTT.

In this sample, this clonotype turned up once. A read error may be the cause here, since a much bigger clone is one base away. The genes are TRBV7-8 and TRBJ1-5, with no clear D. The V and J ends lost 1 base and 6 bases respectively, with 10 bases between them. The CDR3 has 14 residues. Germline CDR1 SGHVS, CDR2 FQNEAQ. The CDR3 DNA sequence: TGTGCCAGCAGCTTAGTTGTAGAAGGTCAGCCCCAGCATTTT. Its protein is CASSLVVEGQPQHF.

This sequence joins TRBV6-2 or TRBV6-3 and TRBJ2-1, with D hard to call. Trimming removed 5 bases from V and 2 bases from J, with 13 bases in between. CDR1 MNHEY and CDR2 SVGEGT come from the germline V gene. The CDR3 covers 15 residues. The CDR3 bases are TGTGCCAGCAGTCCTCCCGGGTTGCCCTACAATGAGCAGTTCTTC. Translating it yields CASSPPGLPYNEQFF.

This chain joins TRBV5-5 and TRBJ1-5; 9 bases map to TRBD1. The CDR3 has 16 amino acids. The germline CDR1 and CDR2 sequences are SGHKS and YYEKEE (reference sequence). V trimming: 3 bases; J trimming: 1 base; junction bases outside the gene matches: 5. The CDR3 coding sequence is TGTGCCAGCAGCTACGGGACAGGGAAGAGCAATCAGCCCCAGCATTTT. Its translation is CASSYGTGKSNQPQHF.

The CDR3 bases are TGTGCCGTCGCAGGGGGCGTTGAAAACATTCAGTACTTC. This encodes CAVAGGVENIQYF. V is TRBV2 and J is TRBJ2-4; 8 nucleotides line up with TRBD1. Germline V gene sequence: CDR1 SNHLY, CDR2 FYNNEI. This CDR3 is 13 amino acids long. V lost 11 bases to trimming and J lost 5 bases; unmatched junction nucleotides: 8.

This chain uses TRBV7-9 with TRBJ1-2; the D is unclear. Germline loops: CDR1 SEHNR, CDR2 FQNEAQ (reference sequence). Trimming left V 5 bases short and J 4 bases short, with 11 bases between. The CDR3 runs 13 residues. The CDR3 DNA sequence: TGTGCCAGCAGCGCCGACGATCGCTATGGCTACACCTTC. It encodes CASSADDRYGYTF.

This clonotype occurred a few times. This chain uses TRBV6-6 with TRBJ2-6; D unresolved. The CDR3 spans 14 residues. V lost 8 bases and J lost 1, with 9 bases in between. Germline lookup yields CDR1 MNHNY and CDR2 SVGAGI (reference sequence). CDR3 coding DNA: TGTGCCAGCGCAAGGACGTCTGGGGCCAACGTCCTGACTTTC. Amino acid sequence: CASARTSGANVLTF.

The chain couples TRBV4-2 to TRBJ2-4, with 7 bases identical to TRBD1. V lost 4 bases and J lost 1; bases outside the gene matches: 13. The CDR3 loop spans 18 amino acids. Germline V gives CDR1 LGHNA, CDR2 YNFKEQ. The CDR3: CASSRGRQGRDAKNIQYF. CDR3 bases: TGTGCCAGCAGCCGAGGACGACAGGGACGTGACGCCAAAAACATTCAGTACTTC.

This clonotype was observed a few times. This chain uses TRBV6-1 with TRBJ2-3; D may be TRBD2 (6 bases). CDR1 MNHNS and CDR2 SASEGT come from the germline V gene. V lost 5 bases, J lost 0 bases, and 18 bases lay in between. CDR3 length equals 17 residues. CDR3 residues: CASSTRDSSTSTDTQYF. Here the CDR3 DNA reads TGTGCCAGCAGTACCCGGGACTCGTCCACTAGCACAGATACGCAGTATTTT.

V is TRBV7-9 and J is TRBJ2-2, with TRBD2 as a possible D gene (5 bases). Trimming stripped 0 bases from V and 6 bases from J, with 14 bases between. From germline, CDR1 is SEHNR and CDR2 FQNEAQ (reference sequence). CDR3 length: 16 amino acids. The CDR3 sequence is CASSLAHQIGAGELFF. In DNA, the CDR3 is TGTGCCAGCAGCTTAGCCCATCAGATCGGGGCCGGGGAGCTGTTTTTT.

The chain has TRBV7-9 and TRBJ1-1, with 9 positions matching TRBD1. Germline CDR1 SEHNR, CDR2 FQNEAQ (reference sequence). The CDR3 totals 15 residues. V was pared by 5 bases and J by 5 bases, with 9 bases of the junction left unmatched. CDR3 DNA sequence: TGTGCCAGCAGCATAGTACAGGGGGCGAGGACTGAAGCTTTCTTT. Protein product: CASSIVQGARTEAFF.

The chain is built from TRBV12-3 or TRBV12-4 and TRBJ2-7, with D perhaps matching TRBD2 (5 bases). The CDR3 runs to 17 residues. V lost 5 bases, J lost 3 bases, and 23 bases lay in between. Here the CDR3 DNA reads TGTGCCAGCAGTCCTAGGACGGGGAACCCCTTAAACTACGAGCAGTACTTC. Protein product: CASSPRTGNPLNYEQYF.

The chain joins TRBV25-1 to TRBJ1-1; no clear D. Germline V gene sequence: CDR1 MGHDK, CDR2 SYGVNS. This CDR3 has 13 residues. V was pared by 1 base and J by 8 bases, with 11 bases between. The DNA for the CDR3 is TGTGCCAGCAGTGAATCTATCTCCAGGGAAGCTTTCTTT. Amino acids: CASSESISREAFF.

The chain employs TRBV12-3 or TRBV12-4 and TRBJ1-3, with D uncertain. V was pared by 7 bases and J by 0 bases, with 10 bases between. The CDR3 is made up of 14 amino acids. CDR3 nucleotides: TGTGCCAGCACCTATAAGAGCTCTGGAAACACCATATATTTT. It yields the protein CASTYKSSGNTIYF.

In regard to this clonotype: The junction departs from germline at one end; a sequencing error may be responsible. The chain recombines TRBV6-5 with TRBJ1-2; 7 nucleotides line up with TRBD1. Per germline, CDR1 MNHEY and CDR2 SVGAGI. There are 16 residues in the CDR3. In DNA, the CDR3 is TGTGTCAGCAGTTACGGGGAGGGGGCAGGACGCTATGGCTACACCTTC. This codes for CVSSYGEGAGRYGYTF.

This clonotype was observed at least ten times. The CDR3 spells CASSFRKRGGSDTQYF. Written as DNA, the CDR3 is TGTGCCAGCAGCTTTCGGAAGCGGGGGGGCTCAGATACGCAGTATTTT. The chain recombines TRBV7-2 with TRBJ2-3, with 10 bases identical to TRBD2. Germline trimming cut 3 bases from V and 4 bases from J; bases unmatched to any gene: 7. The CDR3 has 16 residues. Looked up from germline, CDR1 is SGHTA and CDR2 is FQGNSA.

Turning to this clonotype: Germline and junction disagree at one end, which may indicate a read error. The V gene is TRBV7-1, the J gene TRBJ1-3, with D perhaps matching TRBD1 (5 bases). TRBV7-1 is assigned to the ORF class and has an uncertain function. The length of the CDR3 is 15 residues. CDR3 protein: CVSSRAGDSGNTIYF. CDR3 nucleotide sequence: TGTGTCAGCAGCAGGGCGGGAGACTCTGGAAACACCATATATTTT.

This clonotype has at least ten counts. The chain has TRBV12-5 and TRBJ2-7; 12 bases are a match to TRBD2. V was pared by 2 bases and J by 0 bases, with 5 bases of the junction left unmatched. The CDR3 is 17 residues long. The germline V gene encodes CDR1 LGHNT and CDR2 FRNRAP. The CDR3 DNA follows: TGTGCTAGTGGTTTGCCCTGGACTAGCGGGGACTCCTACGAGCAGTACTTC. Its protein is CASGLPWTSGDSYEQYF.

This chain connects TRBV6-6 to TRBJ2-3; the match to TRBD2 covers 13 bases. Germline V CDR1 and CDR2: MNHNY, SVGAGI (reference sequence). This CDR3 is 16 amino acids long. V trimming: 6 bases; J trimming: 3 bases; junction bases outside the gene matches: 6. CDR3 DNA: TGTGCCAGCAGCAAACTAGCGGGGGGGCAGACAGATACGCAGTATTTT. It specifies CASSKLAGGQTDTQYF.

This sequence joins TRBV24-1 and TRBJ1-5; no firm D call. The germline CDR1 and CDR2 sequences are KGHDR and SFDVKD. V lost 5 bases, J lost 4 bases, and 11 bases lay in between. CDR3 size: 14 residues. The CDR3: CATSAKGRNQPQHF. CDR3 nucleotides: TGTGCCACCAGTGCCAAAGGACGAAATCAGCCCCAGCATTTT.